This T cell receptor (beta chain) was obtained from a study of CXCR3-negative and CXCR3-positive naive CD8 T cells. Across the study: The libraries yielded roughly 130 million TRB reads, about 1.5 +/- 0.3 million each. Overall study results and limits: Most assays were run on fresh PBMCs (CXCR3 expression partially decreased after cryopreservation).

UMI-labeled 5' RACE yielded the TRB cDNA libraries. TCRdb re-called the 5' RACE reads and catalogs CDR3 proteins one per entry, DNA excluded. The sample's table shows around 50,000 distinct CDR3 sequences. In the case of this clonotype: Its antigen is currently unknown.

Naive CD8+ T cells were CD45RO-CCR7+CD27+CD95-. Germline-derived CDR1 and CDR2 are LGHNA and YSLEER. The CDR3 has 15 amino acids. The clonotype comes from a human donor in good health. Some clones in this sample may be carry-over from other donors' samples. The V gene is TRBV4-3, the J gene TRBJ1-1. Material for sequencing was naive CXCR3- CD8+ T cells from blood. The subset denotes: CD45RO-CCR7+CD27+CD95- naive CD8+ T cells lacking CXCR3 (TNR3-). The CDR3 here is CASSQESGLNTEAFF.